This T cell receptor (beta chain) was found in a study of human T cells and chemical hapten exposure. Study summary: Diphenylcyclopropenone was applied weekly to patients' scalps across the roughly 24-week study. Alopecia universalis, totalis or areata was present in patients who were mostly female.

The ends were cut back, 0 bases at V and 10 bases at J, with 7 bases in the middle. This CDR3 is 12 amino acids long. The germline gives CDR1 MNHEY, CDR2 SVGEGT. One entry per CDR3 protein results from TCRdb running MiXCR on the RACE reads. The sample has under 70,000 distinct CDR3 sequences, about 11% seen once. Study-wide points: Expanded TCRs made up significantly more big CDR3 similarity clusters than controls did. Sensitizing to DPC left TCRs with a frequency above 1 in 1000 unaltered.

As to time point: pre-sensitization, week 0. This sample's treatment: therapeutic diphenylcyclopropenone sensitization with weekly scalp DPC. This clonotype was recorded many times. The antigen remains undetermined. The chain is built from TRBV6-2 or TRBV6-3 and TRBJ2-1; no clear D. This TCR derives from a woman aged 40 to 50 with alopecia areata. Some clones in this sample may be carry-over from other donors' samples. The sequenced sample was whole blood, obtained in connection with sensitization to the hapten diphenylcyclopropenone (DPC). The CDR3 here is CASSYSQMEQFF. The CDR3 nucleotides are TGTGCCAGCAGTTACTCCCAAATGGAGCAGTTCTTC.